Below are 17 T cell receptor beta chains sequenced from a single sample in a study of blood T cell repertoires in COVID-19. Here immunoSEQ multiplex PCR was the method, and the copy in TCRdb shows in-frame clones only, minus some. The data contain about 140,000 clones, approximately 88% of them seen just once; the ten biggest clones take up about 10%. Input material: peripheral blood. The receptors come from a man aged 60-69 years with active or convalescent COVID-19.

CDR3 coding DNA: TGTGCCAGCAGCTTAGAAGGGACTAGCGGGATTTACAATGAGCAGTTCTTC. Encoded protein: CASSLEGTSGIYNEQFF. The chain has TRBV7-2 and TRBJ2-1; 13 bases align to TRBD2. CDR1 and CDR2 from the germline V gene are SGHTA and FQGNSA. Trimming at V came to 1 base and at J to 4 bases, leaving 4 bases not matched to a gene. The CDR3 has 17 residues.

J is TRBJ1-2 and V is TRBV25-1; TRBD1 is a possible D gene (6 bases). Germline loops: CDR1 MGHDK, CDR2 SYGVNS. This CDR3 region has 14 residues. V lost 5 bases, J lost 2 bases, and 12 bases lay in between. The CDR3 DNA reads TGTGCCAGCAGTAGGGTAGACAGGAACTATGGCTACACCTTC. This encodes CASSRVDRNYGYTF.

This clone was picked up one time. The chain uses TRBV25-1 and TRBJ1-3; D gene unclear. CDR1 and CDR2 from the germline V gene are MGHDK and SYGVNS. Deletions cut 4 bases from V and 0 bases from J, with 13 bases between. This CDR3 is built from 16 residues. CDR3 coding DNA: TGTGCCAGCAGTGTAGGAGTAGGTCCCTCTGGAAACACCATATATTTT. This encodes CASSVGVGPSGNTIYF.

The gene calls are TRBV19 and TRBJ2-7; 7 bases are shared with TRBD1. The germline V gene has CDR1 LNHDA and CDR2 SQIVND (reference sequence). The CDR3 is made up of 15 amino acids. Germline trimming cut 1 base from V and 0 bases from J; bases unmatched to any gene: 3. CDR3 DNA sequence: TGTGCCAGTAGTATAGTGGGGGACAGCTCCTACGAGCAGTACTTC. This sequence encodes CASSIVGDSSYEQYF.

The V and J genes are TRBV6-5 and TRBJ2-1, with D tentatively TRBD1 (5 bases). The CDR3 loop spans 13 amino acids. Germline V gene sequence: CDR1 MNHEY, CDR2 SVGAGI. Trimming left V 6 bases short and J 6 bases short, with 12 bases between. The CDR3 sequence is CASSRIRVNEQFF. CDR3 DNA: TGTGCCAGCAGCCGAATCAGGGTCAATGAGCAGTTCTTC.

This chain links TRBV27 with TRBJ2-1, with TRBD2 identical over 15 bases. The CDR3 covers 15 residues. The V and J ends lost 5 bases and 7 bases, in that order; junction bases with no gene match: 3. Germline V gene lookup returns CDR1 MNHEY and CDR2 SMNVEV (reference sequence). In DNA, the CDR3 is TGTGCCAGCAGTCCGGGGACTAGCGGGAGGAATGAGCAGTTCTTC. Translation: CASSPGTSGRNEQFF.

This chain joins TRBV19 and TRBJ2-3; TRBD2 is a possible D gene (6 bases). Germline-derived CDR1 and CDR2 are LNHDA and SQIVND (reference sequence). This CDR3 has 12 amino acids. The V and J ends lost 6 bases and 7 bases respectively, with 11 bases between them. This CDR3 reads CASSLEGNTQYF. The CDR3 DNA sequence: TGTGCCAGTAGCCTGGAGGGAAATACGCAGTATTTT.

The rearrangement links TRBV9 to TRBJ2-7, with 8 bases aligning to TRBD1. V shed 4 bases, J shed 4 bases, and the junction held 13 bases outside the gene matches. The V gene's germline CDR1 is SGDLS and CDR2 YYNGEE. The CDR3 is 16 amino acids. CDR3 amino acids: CASSPPGPGGGYEQYF. DNA of the CDR3: TGTGCCAGCAGCCCCCCCGGGCCAGGGGGCGGATACGAGCAGTACTTC.

This chain joins TRBV11-2 and TRBJ2-7, with 13 positions matching TRBD2. There are 18 residues in the CDR3. The germline gives CDR1 SGHAT, CDR2 FQNNGV. Trimming took 2 bases from V and 1 from J; bases not matched to a gene: 8. In nucleotides, the CDR3 is TGTGCCAGCAGCTTAAGAGTACTAGCGGGAGGGCCTTCCTACGAGCAGTACTTC. Its protein product is CASSLRVLAGGPSYEQYF.

The chain employs TRBV10-1 and TRBJ2-1; D perhaps matches TRBD2 (5 bases). Germline V gives CDR1 WNHNN, CDR2 SYGVQD (reference sequence). V lost 7 bases and J lost 3, with 16 bases in between. This CDR3 comprises 15 residues. The CDR3 DNA sequence: TGCGCCAGCACCGAACGGAGGCCTGGCTACAATGAGCAGTTCTTC. Translated: CASTERRPGYNEQFF.

The chain uses TRBV15 and TRBJ2-1; 8 bases match TRBD2. Germline CDR1 reads LNHNV; CDR2 reads YYDKDF (reference sequence). This CDR3 has 16 residues. With V trimmed by 5 bases and J by 2 bases, 8 bases remained unmatched. For the CDR3, the DNA is TGTGCCACCAGCTCCCAGGGACTAGTCGCCTACAATGAGCAGTTCTTC. Translation gives CATSSQGLVAYNEQFF.

The V and J genes are TRBV6-5 and TRBJ2-5; the match to TRBD2 covers 9 bases. The CDR3 extends over 15 amino acids. Germline-derived CDR1 and CDR2 are MNHEY and SVGAGI. The trim removed 5 bases at V and 7 bases at J, leaving 11 bases unmatched. The CDR3 nucleotides read TGTGCCAGCAGTCCCACGACTAGCGGTGGTGGGACCCAGTACTTC. It codes for CASSPTTSGGGTQYF.

The chain carries TRBV6-6 and TRBJ2-2; a possible D gene is TRBD2 (6 bases). CDR1 is MNHNY and CDR2 is SVGAGI in the germline V gene (reference sequence). Trimming removed 7 bases from V and 9 bases from J, with 21 bases in between. There are 15 residues in the CDR3. The CDR3 region has the DNA TGTGCCAGCAAATCGGGAGACGGTATAATCCGGGAGCTGTTTTTT. Protein: CASKSGDGIIRELFF.

V and J are TRBV5-1 and TRBJ2-3; D uncertain. The CDR3 is made up of 16 amino acids. CDR1 is SGHRS and CDR2 is YFSETQ in the germline V gene. V was trimmed by 0 bases and J by 0 bases, leaving 11 bases between them. CDR3 bases: TGCGCCAGCAGCTTGGTTGTGACAAAAAGCACAGATACGCAGTATTTT. Translation: CASSLVVTKSTDTQYF.

The chain employs TRBV6-2 or TRBV6-3 and TRBJ2-3; tentatively, D is TRBD2 (5 bases). The CDR3 totals 15 residues. Per germline, CDR1 MNHEY and CDR2 SVGEGT. V was trimmed by 3 bases and J by 10 bases, leaving 20 bases between them. The CDR3 loop reads CASSYRAPLGEAQYF. The CDR3 region has the DNA TGTGCCAGCAGTTATAGGGCCCCCTTGGGAGAAGCGCAGTATTTT.

The J gene is TRBJ2-7, the V gene TRBV2; 9 bases are a match to TRBD1. CDR1 is SNHLY, CDR2 FYNNEI, per germline. V gave up 0 bases and J gave up 2 bases; unmatched junction bases: 11. The CDR3 runs 18 residues. The CDR3 region has the DNA TGTGCCAGCAGTGAAGCCGTCCGGGACAGGGTAAGGGCCTACGAGCAGTACTTC. This gives the protein CASSEAVRDRVRAYEQYF.

The chain has TRBV2 and TRBJ1-1; perhaps TRBD1 as D (6 bases). This CDR3 has 14 residues. Between the trimmed V and J ends, which lost 6 bases and 8 bases, there was a span of 19 bases. CDR1 SNHLY and CDR2 FYNNEI come from the germline V gene. The CDR3: CASRSASRGTEAFF. The CDR3 DNA reads TGTGCCAGCAGATCAGCATCCCGTGGGACAGAAGCTTTCTTT.